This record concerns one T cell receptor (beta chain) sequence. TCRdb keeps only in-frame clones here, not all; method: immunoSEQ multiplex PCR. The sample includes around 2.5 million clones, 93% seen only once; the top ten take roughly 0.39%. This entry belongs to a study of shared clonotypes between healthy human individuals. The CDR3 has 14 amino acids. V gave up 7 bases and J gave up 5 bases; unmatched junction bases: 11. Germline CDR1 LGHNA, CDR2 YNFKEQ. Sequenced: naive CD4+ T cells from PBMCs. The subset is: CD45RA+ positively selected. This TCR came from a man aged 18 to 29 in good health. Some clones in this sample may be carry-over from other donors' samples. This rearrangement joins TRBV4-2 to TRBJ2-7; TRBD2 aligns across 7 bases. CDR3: CASTEGSGKDEQYF. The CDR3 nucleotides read TGTGCCAGCACCGAAGGGAGCGGGAAGGACGAGCAGTACTTC.